This T cell receptor beta chain was sequenced in a study of control samples from healthy donors and cancer patients (dated by TCRdb to about 2020). Receptors were amplified or captured by the immunoSEQ multiplex PCR assay. Held by TCRdb, this immuneACCESS table contains in-frame sequences only and omits some clones. Under half of the omission traces to an unresolved V gene where checked; the cause of the rest is unknown. Counted in this sample were tens of thousands of clones; less than 90% of them appeared once. In total, the top ten clones hold about 7.6% of the sample. The germline V end is reduced by 4 bases and the J end by 1 base; junction bases left unmatched: 7. Reading the germline V gene gives CDR1 SGHRS and CDR2 YFSETQ. The CDR3 runs 16 amino acids, cysteine and phenylalanine included. Of the read, only the CDR3 DNA is kept; its 48 bases are in frame from base 1. Regarding this clone: What antigen it recognizes has not been identified. Base qualities are missing; no much larger clone stands one base away.

Rearrangement joined TRBV5-1 to TRBJ2-5; TRBD2 matches 10 bases in the middle. Material for sequencing was blood. This receptor was obtained from a woman in her fifties or sixties in good health. The CDR3 protein sequence reads: CASSTGLANFQETQYF. The nucleotide sequence reads as follows: TGCGCCAGCAGCACGGGACTAGCGAATTTCCAAGAGACCCAGTACTTC. Reference TRBV5-1 and TRBJ2-5 genes cover what lies past the CDR3, so the full variable domain is KAGVTQTPRYLIKTRGQQVTLSCSPISGHRSVSWYQQTPGQGLQFLFEYFSETQRNKGNFPGRFSGRQFSNSRSEMNVSTLELGDSALYLCASSTGLANFQETQYFGPGTRLLVL.